The entry below describes one T cell receptor (beta chain). The record originates from a study of control samples from healthy donors and cancer patients. Some clones are missing from TCRdb's copy, which holds only in-frame ones; the method was immunoSEQ multiplex PCR. The sample has 40,000 to 55,000 clones, 89% seen once. The sequence came from a man aged 40-50 years with colorectal cancer. The specimen sequenced was PBMCs.

CDR3 DNA sequence: TGTGCCAGCAGTGACCCCGTTGTTACAGCGGTTGGACATTCAGTGGCTTATGGCACAGATACGCAGTATTTT. Its translation: CASSDPVVTAVGHSVAYGTDTQYF. The chain recombines TRBV6-4 with TRBJ2-3, with D possibly called TRBD1 or TRBD2 (5 bases each). The CDR3 sequence is 24 residues long. The V and J ends lost 2 bases and 1 base respectively, with 37 bases between them. The germline V gene encodes CDR1 MRHNA and CDR2 SNTAGT.